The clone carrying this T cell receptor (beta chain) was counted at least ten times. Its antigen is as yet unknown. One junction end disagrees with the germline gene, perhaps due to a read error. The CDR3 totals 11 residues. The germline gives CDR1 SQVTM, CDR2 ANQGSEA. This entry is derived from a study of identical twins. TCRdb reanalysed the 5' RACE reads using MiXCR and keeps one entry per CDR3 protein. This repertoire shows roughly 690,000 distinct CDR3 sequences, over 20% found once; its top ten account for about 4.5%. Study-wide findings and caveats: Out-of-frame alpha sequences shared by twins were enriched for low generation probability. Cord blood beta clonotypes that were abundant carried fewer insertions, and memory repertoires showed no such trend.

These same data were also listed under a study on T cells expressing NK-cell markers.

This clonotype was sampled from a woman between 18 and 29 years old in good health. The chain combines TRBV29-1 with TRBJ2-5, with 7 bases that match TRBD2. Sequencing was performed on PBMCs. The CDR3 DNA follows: TGCAGCGTTGAAGATGGCGGGGGATCAGACTTC. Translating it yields CSVEDGGGSDF.